This TCR beta chain appears in the sequencing data of a study of CXCR3-negative and CXCR3-positive naive CD8 T cells. General observations from the study: Naive CXCR3-negative cells resembled naive CXCR3-positive cells in TRBV-TRBJ usage; memory cells differed. High diversity, comparable across both naive subsets, contrasted with much lower diversity in memory CD8+ cells.

With respect to this clonotype: Its antigen is unidentified.

Each CD8+ T cell subset was sorted in triplicate, around 300,000 cells each. UMI-labeled 5' RACE TRB cDNA libraries were prepared from the cells. No DNA is given; TCRdb re-called the 5' RACE reads and lists each CDR3 protein once. The sample has more than 35,000 distinct CDR3 sequences. This receptor was identified in a human donor in good health. Some clones in this sample may be carry-over from other donors' samples. The source material was memory CD8+ T cells from blood.

The CDR3 spells CASSEGDYGELFF. The V gene is TRBV6-4, the J gene TRBJ2-2. In germline, CDR1 is MRHNA, CDR2 SNTAGT. This CDR3 is 13 amino acids long.